This TCR beta chain is drawn from a study of cytomegalovirus exposure and HLA in healthy donors. Study summary: Roughly 170 million T cells yielded 100 million or so unique TCR beta sequences in earlier analysis. Study results and limitations: The study labeled fewer than 200 TCR beta chains cytomegalovirus-associated.

Germline lookup yields CDR1 SQVTM and CDR2 ANQGSEA. This CDR3 contains 12 residues. Trimming pared 7 bases from V and 3 bases from J, leaving 12 bases between. Worth noting for this clone: Its antigen is currently unknown.

Each of the donors was a healthy bone marrow donor. The primer mix had 60 Vbeta and 13 Jbeta primers. This table comes from immunoSEQ multiplex PCR, and its TCRdb copy is limited to in-frame clones, with some not included. The table lists tens of thousands of clones, around 78% of them singletons. The rearrangement uses TRBV29-1 and TRBJ1-1, with D perhaps TRBD1 (6 bases). Source material: PBMCs. This receptor was taken from a man between 45 and 60 years old in good health and CMV-seronegative. The CDR3, as DNA: TGCAGCGGGCAAGGACAGTACACTGAAGCTTTCTTT. Protein product: CSGQGQYTEAFF.